Listed below are T cell receptor beta chains from one sample, sequenced in a study of shared clonotypes between healthy human individuals. Some clones are missing from TCRdb's copy, which holds only in-frame ones; the method was immunoSEQ multiplex PCR. The sample contains millions of clones, approximately 90% of which appear only once. The sequenced sample was naive CD4+ T cells sorted from blood. All receptors derive from a man younger than 35 in good health. The CDR3 runs from the conserved cysteine through the conserved F or W. Each record gives: CDR3 length, V gene, J gene, clone size, D gene, CDR3 DNA, CDR3 protein. The D gene is left open where the match is weak. The size entry is marked missing in some rows and otherwise reads once, few, many or a size class.

CDR3 length: 14; V gene: TRBV19; J gene: TRBJ1-3; clone size: .; D gene: .; CDR3 DNA: TGTGCCAGTAGCGATTCACACTCTGGAAACACCATATATTTT; CDR3 protein: CASSDSHSGNTIYF
CDR3 length: 16; V gene: TRBV10-3; J gene: TRBJ2-7; clone size: once; D gene: TRBD2; CDR3 DNA: TGTGCCATCAGTGAGCCGCTAGCGGGAAGCTCCTACGAGCAGTACTTC; CDR3 protein: CAISEPLAGSSYEQYF
CDR3 length: 12; V gene: TRBV5-4; J gene: TRBJ2-1; clone size: .; D gene: .; CDR3 DNA: TGTGCCAGCAGCTTGGACATTTATGAGCAGTTCTTC; CDR3 protein: CASSLDIYEQFF
CDR3 length: 12; V gene: TRBV4-1; J gene: TRBJ2-5; clone size: .; D gene: .; CDR3 DNA: TGCGCCAGCAGCCAAGATCGACGAACCCAGTACTTC; CDR3 protein: CASSQDRRTQYF
CDR3 length: 18; V gene: TRBV27; J gene: TRBJ2-7; clone size: .; D gene: TRBD1; CDR3 DNA: TGTGCCAGCAGTCCCGGGACAGGAAAAACCGATATACTCTACGAGCAGTACTTC; CDR3 protein: CASSPGTGKTDILYEQYF
CDR3 length: 14; V gene: TRBV2; J gene: TRBJ1-5; clone size: .; D gene: .; CDR3 DNA: TGTGCCAGCAGTGAACAGAGGGGCAATCAGCCCCAGCATTTT; CDR3 protein: CASSEQRGNQPQHF
CDR3 length: 13; V gene: TRBV7-2; J gene: TRBJ2-7; clone size: once; D gene: .; CDR3 DNA: TGTGCCAGCAGCTTAGCCCGGAGTTACGAGCAGTACTTC; CDR3 protein: CASSLARSYEQYF
CDR3 length: 15; V gene: TRBV6-5; J gene: TRBJ2-3; clone size: .; D gene: .; CDR3 DNA: TGTGCCAGCAGTTACGGTGGAACTAGCACAGATACGCAGTATTTT; CDR3 protein: CASSYGGTSTDTQYF
CDR3 length: 14; V gene: TRBV5-1; J gene: TRBJ1-4; clone size: .; D gene: TRBD1; CDR3 DNA: TGCGCCAGCAGCCAGGGACAGGGTAATGAAAAACTGTTTTTT; CDR3 protein: CASSQGQGNEKLFF
CDR3 length: 14; V gene: TRBV6-5; J gene: TRBJ2-2; clone size: .; D gene: TRBD1; CDR3 DNA: TGTGCCAGCAATCAGGGGGCGAACACCGGGGAGCTGTTTTTT; CDR3 protein: CASNQGANTGELFF
CDR3 length: 16; V gene: TRBV7-6; J gene: TRBJ2-1; clone size: .; D gene: TRBD1; CDR3 DNA: TGTGCCAGCAGCTCCGTCCGGGACAGGGCCTGGAATGAGCAGTTCTTC; CDR3 protein: CASSSVRDRAWNEQFF
CDR3 length: 15; V gene: TRBV6-5; J gene: TRBJ2-5; clone size: .; D gene: TRBD1; CDR3 DNA: TGTGCCAGCAGCCGCGGACAGGGCCTACAAGAGACCCAGTACTTC; CDR3 protein: CASSRGQGLQETQYF